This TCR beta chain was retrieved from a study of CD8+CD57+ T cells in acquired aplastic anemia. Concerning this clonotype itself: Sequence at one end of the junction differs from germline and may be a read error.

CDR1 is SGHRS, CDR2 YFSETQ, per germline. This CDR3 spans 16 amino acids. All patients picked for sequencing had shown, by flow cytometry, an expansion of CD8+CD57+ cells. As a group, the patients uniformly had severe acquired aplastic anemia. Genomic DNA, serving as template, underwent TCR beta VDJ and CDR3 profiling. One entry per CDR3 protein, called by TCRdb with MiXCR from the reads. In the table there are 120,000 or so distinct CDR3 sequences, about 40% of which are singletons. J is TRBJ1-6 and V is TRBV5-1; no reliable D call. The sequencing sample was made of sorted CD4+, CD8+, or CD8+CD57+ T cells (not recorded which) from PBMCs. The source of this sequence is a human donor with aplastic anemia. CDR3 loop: CASSLALSSYNSPPHF. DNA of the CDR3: TGCGCCAGCAGCTTGGCCTTGAGCTCCTATAATTCACCCCCCCACTTT.